This T cell receptor (beta chain) comes out of a study of cytomegalovirus exposure and HLA in healthy donors. As for this clone: What it binds is unknown.

The PCR made use of 60 Vbeta and 13 Jbeta primers. Some clones are missing from TCRdb's copy, which holds only in-frame ones; the method was immunoSEQ multiplex PCR. Of about 180,000 clones listed, around 76% are singletons. The CDR3 extends over 13 amino acids. The germline V gene encodes CDR1 SGHTA and CDR2 FQGNSA. Trimming removed 5 bases from V and 3 bases from J, with 11 bases in between. Study-wide points: Versus the approximately 670-donor mean, an Asian-associated ancestry cluster reportedly showed fewer N-insertions in a later analysis.

Sample: PBMCs. The clonotype comes from a woman aged 30 to 39 in good health and CMV-seropositive. The chain has TRBV7-2 and TRBJ2-7, with D possibly TRBD2 on 6 matching bases. This CDR3 reads CASSPGGYYEQYF. The CDR3 bases are TGTGCCAGCAGCCCCGGAGGGTACTACGAGCAGTACTTC.